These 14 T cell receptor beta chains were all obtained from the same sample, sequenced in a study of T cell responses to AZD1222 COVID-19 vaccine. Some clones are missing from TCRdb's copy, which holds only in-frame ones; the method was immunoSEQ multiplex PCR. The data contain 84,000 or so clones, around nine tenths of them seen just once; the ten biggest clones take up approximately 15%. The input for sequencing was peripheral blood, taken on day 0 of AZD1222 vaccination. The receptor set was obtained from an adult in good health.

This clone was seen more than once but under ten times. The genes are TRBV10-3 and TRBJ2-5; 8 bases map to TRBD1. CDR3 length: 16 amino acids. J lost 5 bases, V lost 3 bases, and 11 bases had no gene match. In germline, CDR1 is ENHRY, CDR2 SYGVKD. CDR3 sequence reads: CAISDRRQGARETQYF. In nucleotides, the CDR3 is TGTGCCATCAGTGACCGTCGTCAGGGGGCACGGGAGACCCAGTACTTC.

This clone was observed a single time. CDR3: CASRGLGGLWYEQYF. In DNA form, the CDR3 reads TGTGCCAGCAGGGGCTTGGGCGGACTTTGGTACGAGCAGTACTTC. The chain couples TRBV6-5 to TRBJ2-7, with D perhaps TRBD2 (5 bases). The V gene lost 6 bases and the J gene lost 4 bases, with 19 bases spanning the gap. The CDR3 totals 15 residues. Germline V CDR1 and CDR2: MNHEY, SVGAGI.

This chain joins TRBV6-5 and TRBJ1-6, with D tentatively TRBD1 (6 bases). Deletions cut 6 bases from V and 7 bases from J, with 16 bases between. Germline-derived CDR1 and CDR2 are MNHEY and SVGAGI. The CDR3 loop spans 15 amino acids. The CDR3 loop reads CASRRRGGENSPLHF. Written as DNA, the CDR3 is TGTGCCAGCAGACGCCGAGGGGGTGAGAATTCACCCCTCCACTTT.

The chain's CDR3 is CASSHSGSYNEQFF. In DNA form, the CDR3 reads TGCGCCAGCAGCCATAGTGGCTCCTACAATGAGCAGTTCTTC. The chain carries TRBV4-1 and TRBJ2-1, with no clear D. Germline lookup yields CDR1 MGHRA and CDR2 YSYEKL. Trimming removed 3 bases at V and 0 bases at J, with 6 bases between. The CDR3 sequence is 14 residues long.

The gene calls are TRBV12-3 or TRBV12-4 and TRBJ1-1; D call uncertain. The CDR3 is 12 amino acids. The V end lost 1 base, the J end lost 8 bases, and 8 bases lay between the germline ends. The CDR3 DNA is TGTGCCAGCAGTTTAGTTTTCGGGGAAGCTTTCTTT. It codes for CASSLVFGEAFF.

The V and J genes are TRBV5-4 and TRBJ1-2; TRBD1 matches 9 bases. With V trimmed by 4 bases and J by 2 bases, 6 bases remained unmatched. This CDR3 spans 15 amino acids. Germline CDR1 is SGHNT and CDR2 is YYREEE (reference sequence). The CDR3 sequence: CASSEGDRANYGYTF. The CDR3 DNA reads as TGTGCCAGCAGCGAAGGGGACAGGGCCAACTATGGCTACACCTTC.

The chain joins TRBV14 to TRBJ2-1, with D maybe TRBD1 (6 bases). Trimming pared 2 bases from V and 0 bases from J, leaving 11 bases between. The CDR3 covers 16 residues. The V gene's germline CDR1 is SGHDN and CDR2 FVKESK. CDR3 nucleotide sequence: TGTGCCAGCAGCCAAATACAGGGATTCTCCTACAATGAGCAGTTCTTC. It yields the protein CASSQIQGFSYNEQFF.

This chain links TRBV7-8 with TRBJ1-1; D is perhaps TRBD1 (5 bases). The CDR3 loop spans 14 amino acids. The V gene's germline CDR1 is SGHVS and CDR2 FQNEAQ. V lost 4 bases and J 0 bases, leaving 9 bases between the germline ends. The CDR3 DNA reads TGTGCCAGCAGCTCTCGACAGATGAACACTGAAGCTTTCTTT. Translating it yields CASSSRQMNTEAFF.

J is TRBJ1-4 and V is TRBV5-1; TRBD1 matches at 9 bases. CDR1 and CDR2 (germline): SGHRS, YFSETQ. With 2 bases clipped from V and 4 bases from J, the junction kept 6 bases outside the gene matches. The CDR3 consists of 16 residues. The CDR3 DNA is TGCGCCAGCAGCTTACTTAGACAGGGGGATAATGAAAAACTGTTTTTT. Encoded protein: CASSLLRQGDNEKLFF. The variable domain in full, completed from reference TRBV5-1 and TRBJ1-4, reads KAGVTQTPRYLIKTRGQQVTLSCSPISGHRSVSWYQQTPGQGLQFLFEYFSETQRNKGNFPGRFSGRQFSNSRSEMNVSTLELGDSALYLCASSLLRQGDNEKLFFGSGTQLSVL.

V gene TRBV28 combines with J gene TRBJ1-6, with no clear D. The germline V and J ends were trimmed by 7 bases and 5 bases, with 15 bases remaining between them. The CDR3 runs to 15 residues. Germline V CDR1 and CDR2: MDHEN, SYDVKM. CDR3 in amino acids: CASTVPGSHNSPLHF. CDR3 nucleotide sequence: TGTGCCAGCACCGTACCGGGCAGCCATAATTCACCCCTCCACTTT.

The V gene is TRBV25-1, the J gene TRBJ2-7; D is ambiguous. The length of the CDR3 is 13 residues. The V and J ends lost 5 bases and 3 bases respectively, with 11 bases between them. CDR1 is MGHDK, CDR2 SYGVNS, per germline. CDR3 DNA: TGTGCCAGCAGTTCTTTCGGCAACTACGAGCAGTACTTC. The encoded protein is CASSSFGNYEQYF.

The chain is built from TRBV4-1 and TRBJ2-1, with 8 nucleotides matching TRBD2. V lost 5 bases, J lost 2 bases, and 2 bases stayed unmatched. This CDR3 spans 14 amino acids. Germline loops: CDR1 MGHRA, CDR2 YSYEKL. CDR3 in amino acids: CASSGGLAYNEQFF. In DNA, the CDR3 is TGCGCCAGCAGCGGGGGACTAGCCTACAATGAGCAGTTCTTC.

The CDR3 region has the DNA TGCGCCAGCAGCCGGGCAACGGGGCTTCCTGGAAACACCATATATTTT. Its protein is CASSRATGLPGNTIYF. This chain joins TRBV5-1 and TRBJ1-3; D is perhaps TRBD1 (5 bases). Germline-derived CDR1 and CDR2 are SGHRS and YFSETQ. V was pared by 4 bases and J by 2 bases, with 16 bases between. CDR3 length equals 16 residues.

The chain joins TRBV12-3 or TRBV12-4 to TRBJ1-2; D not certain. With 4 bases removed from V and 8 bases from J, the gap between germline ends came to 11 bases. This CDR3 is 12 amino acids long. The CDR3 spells CASSSSGRGYTF. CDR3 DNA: TGTGCCAGCAGTTCATCCGGGAGGGGCTACACCTTC.